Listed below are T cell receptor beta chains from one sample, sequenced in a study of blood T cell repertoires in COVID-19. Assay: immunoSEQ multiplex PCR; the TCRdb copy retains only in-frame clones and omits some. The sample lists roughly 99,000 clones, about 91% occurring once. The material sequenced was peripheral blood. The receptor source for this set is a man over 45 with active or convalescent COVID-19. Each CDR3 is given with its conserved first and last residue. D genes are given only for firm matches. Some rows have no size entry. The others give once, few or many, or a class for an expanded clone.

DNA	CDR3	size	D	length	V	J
TGTGCCAGCAGTGAAGGGAAGCGGAGGGGCGAGCAGTACTTC	CASSEGKRRGEQYF	-	-	14	TRBV2	TRBJ2-7
TGCAGTGCTAGTCGCGGAAAGTGGGAGACCCAGTACTTC	CSASRGKWETQYF	-	-	13	TRBV20-1	TRBJ2-5
TGTGCCAGCAGTTTCGCCCTTGGGGGGGGGCAGTACTTC	CASSFALGGGQYF	-	TRBD2	13	TRBV27	TRBJ2-7
TGTGCCAGCACCGACCCCGGGGTAGGGTATGGCTACACCTTC	CASTDPGVGYGYTF	once	-	14	TRBV6-5	TRBJ1-2
TGTGCCAGCACCAAACAGGGCCTCTCCTACGAGCAGTACTTC	CASTKQGLSYEQYF	-	-	14	TRBV28	TRBJ2-7
TGTGCCAGCAGTGAGACTATACCCGGACAGGGCACAGATACGCAGTATTTT	CASSETIPGQGTDTQYF	-	TRBD1	17	TRBV6-1	TRBJ2-3
TGTGCCAGCAGTTACTCCCTCGGGACTAGCGGGAGCATTCACGGGGAGCTGTTTTTT	CASSYSLGTSGSIHGELFF	-	TRBD2	19	TRBV6-2/TRBV6-3	TRBJ2-2
TGTGCCTGGAGGCATCCTCCCAGAGGGGGTAATGAAAAACTGTTTTTT	CAWRHPPRGGNEKLFF	-	-	16	TRBV30	TRBJ1-4
TGTGCCAGCAGCCTGGGCTTCGGGAACGGGGAGCTGTTTTTT	CASSLGFGNGELFF	-	-	14	TRBV11-2	TRBJ2-2
TGTGCCATCAGTGGGCGGTGGGAAAGTTCGGGAGAGCAGTACTTC	CAISGRWESSGEQYF	-	-	15	TRBV10-3	TRBJ2-7
TGCAGTGCTAGTGTACAGGGGAATTCACCCCTCCACTTT	CSASVQGNSPLHF	once	TRBD1	13	TRBV20-1	TRBJ1-6
TGTGCCAGCAGCCAAGACGGGACAGGGGGCAAGTACGGCTACACCTTC	CASSQDGTGGKYGYTF	-	TRBD1	16	TRBV7-9	TRBJ1-2
TGCGCCAGCAGGCTCACGACAGGAGAAAACACTGAAGCTTTCTTT	CASRLTTGENTEAFF	-	-	15	TRBV5-1	TRBJ1-1
TGCGCCAGCAGCTTGAGCCGATCATCGAACACTGAAGCTTTCTTT	CASSLSRSSNTEAFF	-	-	15	TRBV5-1	TRBJ1-1
TGCGCCAGCAGCTTTGCGGGACTAGGCTCCTACAATGAGCAGTTCTTC	CASSFAGLGSYNEQFF	-	TRBD2	16	TRBV5-1	TRBJ2-1
TGTGCCACCAGTGATAGGGGACTTTACAATGAGCAGTTCTTC	CATSDRGLYNEQFF	-	-	14	TRBV24-1	TRBJ2-1
TGTGCCAGCAGCGCAGTAGCGGGAATAAACACCGGGGAGCTGTTTTTT	CASSAVAGINTGELFF	-	TRBD2	16	TRBV2	TRBJ2-2
TGTGCCAGCAGCTTGGCCCGGGGAAACACCATATATTTT	CASSLARGNTIYF	-	-	13	TRBV5-4	TRBJ1-3
TGCGCCAGCAGCTTGGGACAGGGTAACTATGGCTACACCTTC	CASSLGQGNYGYTF	-	TRBD1	14	TRBV5-1	TRBJ1-2
TGCGCCAGCGGTTTAGGGGACAGACATAATTCACCCCTCCACTTT	CASGLGDRHNSPLHF	-	TRBD1	15	TRBV5-1	TRBJ1-6
TGTGCCACCCTAAACCGGGGGTTTGTCGAGACCCAGTACTTC	CATLNRGFVETQYF	-	-	14	TRBV28	TRBJ2-5
TGTGCCAGCAGCTTAGCGGTAGGATCGGGCGAGCAGTACTTC	CASSLAVGSGEQYF	many	-	14	TRBV7-8	TRBJ2-7
TGTGCCAGTAGTATAGGAGTGGAGCAGCCCCAGCATTTT	CASSIGVEQPQHF	-	-	13	TRBV19	TRBJ1-5
TGTGCCAGCAGTCCCTGGAGCGGGGAGAAGGCCTACAATGAGCAGTTCTTC	CASSPWSGEKAYNEQFF	-	TRBD2	17	TRBV6-6	TRBJ2-1
TGTGCCAGCAGGGCCAGCTCCTACGAGCAGTACTTC	CASRASSYEQYF	-	-	12	TRBV6-6	TRBJ2-7
TGTGCCAGTCGGGGGGGGAGGGACAGGGTCTCCTACGAGCAGTACTTC	CASRGGRDRVSYEQYF	-	-	16	TRBV19	TRBJ2-7
TGTGCCAGCAGCTTAGGCGGCTCTAGCGGGTTCCAAGAGACCCAGTACTTC	CASSLGGSSGFQETQYF	-	TRBD2	17	TRBV11-2	TRBJ2-5